These T cell receptor beta chains were read from a single sample in a study of monozygotic twins with cystic fibrosis. Measured with immunoSEQ multiplex PCR; TCRdb has only the in-frame clones, and not every one. The repertoire has some 14,000 clones, roughly 98% of them found once; the top ten carry roughly 0.44%. The specimen was blood. The receptors derive from a girl between 2 and 10 years old with cystic fibrosis. Both conserved end residues are part of each CDR3. The D gene is left open where the match is weak. Size tells how often a clone was seen (once, few, many) or the class of an expanded clone, and some rows leave it out.

CDR3 protein | CDR3 DNA | V gene | D gene | J gene | clone size
CASSLQVMRASDEQFF | TGCGCCAGCAGCTTACAGGTTATGCGGGCGAGCGATGAGCAGTTCTTC | TRBV5-1 | NA | TRBJ2-1 | NA
CASSQGGQGEDTQYF | TGCGCCAGCAGCCAAGGGGGGCAGGGTGAAGATACGCAGTATTTT | TRBV4-3 | NA | TRBJ2-3 | NA
CASRRGSFISNQPQHF | TGTGCCAGCAGACGGGGCTCTTTTATCAGCAATCAGCCCCAGCATTTT | TRBV28 | NA | TRBJ1-5 | NA
CASSWGVTNEAFF | TGTGCCAGCAGCTGGGGGGTTACGAATGAAGCTTTCTTT | TRBV4-2 | NA | TRBJ1-1 | NA
CASSPDRSLVYGYTF | TGTGCCAGCTCACCAGACAGGAGTCTTGTCTATGGCTACACCTTC | TRBV18 | NA | TRBJ1-2 | NA
CTSSQVGQGYGYTF | TGCACCAGCAGCCAAGTGGGGCAGGGTTATGGCTACACCTTC | TRBV1 | NA | TRBJ1-2 | NA
CASSSLGLGTRGYEQYF | TGTGCCAGCAGCTCCCTCGGGCTCGGGACTCGGGGCTACGAGCAGTACTTC | TRBV7-2 | NA | TRBJ2-7 | once
CASSEGDGLNTEAFF | TGTGCCAGCAGTGAAGGCGACGGATTGAACACTGAAGCTTTCTTT | TRBV6-1 | NA | TRBJ1-1 | NA
CASNSDRGRGVDTEAFF | TGTGCCAGTAACTCAGACAGGGGAAGAGGGGTGGATACTGAAGCTTTCTTT | TRBV19 | TRBD1 | TRBJ1-1 | NA
CASSQLESYEQYF | TGCGCCAGCAGCCAGCTCGAGTCCTACGAGCAGTACTTC | TRBV4-1 | NA | TRBJ2-7 | NA
CASSASTEAFF | TGTGCCAGCAGTGCCTCCACTGAAGCTTTCTTT | TRBV2 | NA | TRBJ1-1 | once
CASSQVTAPPNTGELFF | TGCGCCAGCAGCCAAGTGACCGCTCCCCCGAACACCGGGGAGCTGTTTTTT | TRBV4-1 | NA | TRBJ2-2 | NA
CASSPPAGDYEQFF | TGCGCCAGCAGCCCTCCAGCGGGAGATTATGAGCAGTTCTTC | TRBV5-1 | TRBD2 | TRBJ2-1 | once
CASSDRGLGNTIYF | TGTGCCAGCAGCGACAGGGGGCTCGGAAACACCATATATTTT | TRBV2 | TRBD1 | TRBJ1-3 | NA
CASSLGHGGYEQYF | TGTGCCAGCAGCTTAGGGCATGGGGGCTACGAGCAGTACTTC | TRBV11-3 | NA | TRBJ2-7 | once
CASSLETGLHHNEQFF | TGTGCCAGCAGTCTCGAAACAGGGCTCCACCACAATGAGCAGTTCTTC | TRBV5-4 | NA | TRBJ2-1 | NA
CASSSGTGGNTIYF | TGTGCCAGCAGTTCCGGGACAGGGGGAAACACCATATATTTT | TRBV6-6 | TRBD1 | TRBJ1-3 | NA
CASSHQTGGAFF | TGTGCCAGCAGCCACCAGACAGGCGGGGCTTTCTTT | TRBV4-2 | NA | TRBJ1-1 | NA
CASSAGLAVNYGYTF | TGTGCCAGCAGCGCCGGCCTGGCGGTGAACTATGGCTACACCTTC | TRBV9 | NA | TRBJ1-2 | NA
CATSRSGGAGSSGNTIYF | TGTGCCACCAGCAGATCAGGGGGCGCAGGGTCTTCGGGAAACACCATATATTTT | TRBV15 | TRBD1 | TRBJ1-3 | NA
CASSLTGPSGNTIYF | TGCGCCAGCAGCTTGACAGGTCCCTCTGGAAACACCATATATTTT | TRBV5-1 | NA | TRBJ1-3 | NA
CASSQDQSGFSYEQYF | TGTGCCAGCAGCCAAGATCAGTCGGGCTTCTCCTACGAGCAGTACTTC | TRBV4-2 | NA | TRBJ2-7 | NA
CASSYDGTGLGTEAFF | TGTGCCAGCAGTTATGACGGGACAGGTCTGGGCACTGAAGCTTTCTTT | TRBV6-5 | TRBD1 | TRBJ1-1 | NA
CASSFGDRAFYEQYF | TGTGCCAGCAGTTTTGGGGACAGAGCCTTCTACGAGCAGTACTTC | TRBV27 | TRBD1 | TRBJ2-7 | NA
CASSSSILDSNNFYEQYF | TGTGCCAGCAGCTCTTCCATATTGGACTCAAACAACTTCTACGAGCAGTACTTC | TRBV7-9 | NA | TRBJ2-7 | NA
CASSLGGGEQFF | TGTGCCAGCAGCTTAGGGGGCGGTGAGCAGTTCTTC | TRBV7-6 | NA | TRBJ2-1 | NA
CASRSAGLPYEQYF | TGTGCCAGCAGATCCGCGGGCCTCCCCTACGAGCAGTACTTC | TRBV28 | NA | TRBJ2-7 | NA
CASQRDTTEAFF | TGTGCCAGCCAAAGAGACACCACTGAAGCTTTCTTT | TRBV7-8 | NA | TRBJ1-1 | NA
CAIREGSSYEQYF | TGTGCCATCAGGGAGGGGTCCTCCTACGAGCAGTACTTC | TRBV10-3 | NA | TRBJ2-7 | NA
CASSFETSGSTLDTQYF | TGTGCCAGCAGCTTCGAGACTAGCGGAAGCACACTAGATACGCAGTATTTT | TRBV7-9 | TRBD2 | TRBJ2-3 | NA